Shown below are 12 T cell receptor beta chains from a single sample sequenced in a study of T-cell reconstitution after alpha-beta-depleted transplantation in children. Preparation of the TCRbeta library used unique molecular identifiers. TCRdb used MiXCR to reprocess the PCR reads, holding one entry per CDR3 protein. The sample lists hundreds of thousands of distinct CDR3 sequences, roughly 8.2% occurring once. The specimen was PBMCs, mostly from graft donor cells, collected 180 days after TCRalphabeta/CD19-depleted stem cell transplant. The source is a male patient aged 5 to 17 who had a stem cell transplant for acute lymphoblastic leukemia, so the T cells may come from the graft donor.

A remark on this clonotype: This could be a read error, since a much larger clone is one nucleotide away. The rearrangement joins TRBV18 to TRBJ2-7; D might be TRBD1 (6 bases). The germline V and J ends were trimmed by 5 bases and 4 bases, with 18 bases remaining between them. Looked up from germline, CDR1 is KGHSH and CDR2 is LQKENI. The CDR3 extends over 15 amino acids. The CDR3 here is CASSLWTETGYEQYF. The CDR3 DNA is TGTGCCAGCTCATTGTGGACAGAGACTGGGTACGAGCAGTACTTC. The full variable domain, in which reference TRBV18 and TRBJ2-7 provide the parts outside the CDR3, is NAGVMQNPRHLVRRRGQEARLRCSPMKGHSHVYWYRQLPEEGLKFMVYLQKENIIDESGMPKERFSAEFPKEGPSILRIQQVVRGDSAAYFCASSLWTETGYEQYFGPGTRLTVT.

In its sample, this clonotype was seen many times. The rearrangement uses TRBV20-1 and TRBJ1-6; no clear D gene. This CDR3 is built from 13 residues. V dropped 2 bases and J dropped 5 bases, with 7 bases sitting between them. CDR1 is DFQATT and CDR2 is SNEGSKA in the germline V gene (reference sequence). The CDR3 is CSARQNNNSPLHF. CDR3 nucleotides: TGCAGTGCTAGACAGAACAATAATTCACCCCTCCACTTT.

There are many counts of this clonotype. The chain carries TRBV2 and TRBJ2-3, with D possibly TRBD2 on 5 matching bases. CDR1 is SNHLY and CDR2 is FYNNEI in the germline V gene. The germline V and J ends were trimmed by 7 bases and 2 bases, with 13 bases remaining between them. This CDR3 is built from 14 residues. CDR3 amino acids: CASTGVEFTDTQYF. CDR3 sequence (DNA): TGTGCCAGCACCGGGGTCGAATTCACAGATACGCAGTATTTT. The full variable domain, completed using reference TRBV2 and TRBJ2-3, is EPEVTQTPSHQVTQMGQEVILRCVPISNHLYFYWYRQILGQKVEFLVSFYNNEISEKSEIFDDQFSVERPDGSNFTLKIRSTKLEDSAMYFCASTGVEFTDTQYFGPGTRLTVL.

V usage is TRBV12-5 and J usage is TRBJ1-2, with TRBD1 matching over 7 bases. The CDR3 is 14 amino acids. The junction had 5 bases not matched to a gene; V was cut back by 1 base and J by 6 bases. CDR1 is LGHNT, CDR2 FRNRAP, per germline. CDR3 in DNA: TGTGCTAGTGGTTTGGGACAGGGAAGGGATGGCTACACCTTC. Translated: CASGLGQGRDGYTF.

This clonotype showed up just a few times. Because the CDR3's place on the DNA is in doubt, the DNA is left out and the CDR3 is given as listed by TCRdb. The chain carries TRBV6-2 or TRBV6-3 and TRBJ2-7; TRBD2, the table's D call, lacks a check against the DNA. Both ends counted, the CDR3 spans 17 residues. Germline-derived CDR1 and CDR2 are MNHEY and SVGEGT. CDR3 loop: CASILGRALRSSYEQYF.

This clonotype has at least ten counts. The chain is built from TRBV5-1 and TRBJ1-1, with D unresolved. CDR3 length: 13 residues. Per germline, CDR1 SGHRS and CDR2 YFSETQ. V lost 0 bases to trimming and J lost 3 bases, with 6 bases between them. The CDR3 here is CASSLDGDTEAFF. DNA of the CDR3: TGCGCCAGCAGCTTGGACGGGGACACTGAAGCTTTCTTT. The full variable domain, its missing parts supplied by reference TRBV5-1 and TRBJ1-1, is KAGVTQTPRYLIKTRGQQVTLSCSPISGHRSVSWYQQTPGQGLQFLFEYFSETQRNKGNFPGRFSGRQFSNSRSEMNVSTLELGDSALYLCASSLDGDTEAFFGQGTRLTVV.

This clonotype has ten or more counts. The V and J genes are TRBV5-1 and TRBJ1-2; 7 nucleotides align to TRBD1. Germline V gene sequence: CDR1 SGHRS, CDR2 YFSETQ. V shed 1 base and J 2 bases; nucleotides not matched to a gene: 2. The CDR3 spans 14 residues. In DNA form, the CDR3 reads TGCGCCAGCAGCTTGACAGGGGAGAACTATGGCTACACCTTC. Encoded protein: CASSLTGENYGYTF.

This clonotype was found many times. V usage is TRBV29-1 and J usage is TRBJ2-1; no clear D gene. The CDR3 sequence is 15 residues long. Germline CDR1 and CDR2: SQVTM and ANQGSEA. V lost 0 bases and J lost 1, with 10 bases in between. CDR3 in DNA: TGCAGCGTTGAAGATCTAGAACTATCCTACAATGAGCAGTTCTTC. It translates to CSVEDLELSYNEQFF.

This clonotype was picked up many times. One end of the junction varies from germline; a read error may be responsible. The chain uses TRBV7-9 and TRBJ2-7; TRBD1 is a possible D gene (5 bases). The CDR3 is 12 amino acids. Germline assignment: CDR1 SEHNR and CDR2 FQNEAQ (reference sequence). CDR3 bases: TGTGCCAGCAGCATAGCAGGGTCGGGGCAGTACTTC. Translated, it gives CASSIAGSGQYF.

This clonotype showed up many times. The rearrangement joins TRBV29-1 to TRBJ2-1, with D tentatively TRBD2 (7 bases). Trimming removed 6 bases from V and 4 bases from J, with 19 bases in between. There are 15 residues in the CDR3. CDR1 and CDR2 from the germline V gene are SQVTM and ANQGSEA. CDR3 nucleotide sequence: TGCAGCGTCGAGGGGGGGACTACCCCATACAATGAGCAGTTCTTC. The encoded protein is CSVEGGTTPYNEQFF.

This clonotype was seen repeatedly, ten times or more. The CDR3 DNA reads as TGTGCCAGCAGCCAAGCGGGGTTAAGCAATGAGCAGTTCTTC. This translates into CASSQAGLSNEQFF. This rearrangement joins TRBV3-1 to TRBJ2-1; weak D call: TRBD2 (5 bases). Trimming took off 1 base at V and 6 bases at J, with 10 bases between the two ends. The CDR3 sequence is 14 residues long. CDR1 is LGHDT and CDR2 is YNNKEL in the germline V gene (reference sequence).

This clonotype appeared many times. The chain carries TRBV27 and TRBJ1-4, with D possibly matching TRBD1 (5 bases). Germline assignment: CDR1 MNHEY and CDR2 SMNVEV (reference sequence). CDR3 size: 18 residues. Trimming took 2 bases from V and 4 from J, leaving 20 bases between them. The CDR3 region is CASSLSLQGESGNEKLFF. CDR3 nucleotides: TGTGCCAGCAGTTTAAGTCTGCAGGGTGAGAGTGGTAATGAAAAACTGTTTTTT.